This TCR beta chain is from a study of monozygotic twins with inflammatory bowel disease. Using the 5' RACE reads, TCRdb records one entry per CDR3 protein without DNA. The sample totals a few hundred thousand distinct CDR3 sequences. The clonotype originates from a human donor with ulcerative colitis or Crohn's disease, or a healthy co-twin of an affected twin (not recorded which). The sequencing sample was made of blood.

The chain's CDR3 is CASRIQGLGNTIYF. The genes are TRBV6-6 and TRBJ1-3. This CDR3 comprises 14 residues. Per germline, CDR1 MNHNY and CDR2 SVGAGI (reference sequence).